Shown below are 27 T cell receptor beta chains from a single sample sequenced in a study of neurological immune-mediated disorders. TCRdb fed the 5' RACE reads into MiXCR, producing one record per CDR3 protein. This sample has tens of thousands of distinct CDR3 sequences, with around 10% found just once. What was sequenced was CD4+ T cells from blood. These receptors came from a woman in her 30s with HTLV-1-associated myelopathy (HAM/TSP).

J is TRBJ2-7 and V is TRBV20-1; the D gene is possibly TRBD2 (6 bases). The V and J ends lost 1 base and 2 bases respectively, with 18 bases between them. Per germline, CDR1 DFQATT and CDR2 SNEGSKA (reference sequence). CDR3 length: 16 residues. The CDR3 nucleotides are TGCAGTGCTAGAGCCCCTGGAGGGACGTCCACCTACGAGCAGTACTTC. Translating it yields CSARAPGGTSTYEQYF.

This clonotype was seen ten or more times. The chain is built from TRBV20-1 and TRBJ1-2; D perhaps matches TRBD1 (5 bases). This CDR3 region has 17 residues. Trimming took off 0 bases at V and 1 base at J, with 18 bases between the two ends. Germline lookup yields CDR1 DFQATT and CDR2 SNEGSKA (reference sequence). CDR3 sequence reads: CSARDIRDPRINYGYTF. DNA of the CDR3: TGCAGTGCTAGAGATATCAGGGATCCACGGATTAACTATGGCTACACCTTC.

This clonotype has ten or more counts. The CDR3 spells CASSLEPSGGVHEQYF. The CDR3 nucleotides are TGCGCCAGCAGCTTGGAGCCTAGCGGGGGGGTCCACGAGCAGTACTTC. V and J are TRBV5-1 and TRBJ2-7, with 12 bases aligning to TRBD2. The CDR3 runs to 16 residues. After removal of 0 bases from V and 5 bases from J, the junction contained 6 bases not matched to a gene. Germline values: CDR1 SGHRS, CDR2 YFSETQ.

In this sample, this clonotype turned up many times. The chain recombines TRBV20-1 with TRBJ1-5; D is unresolved. This CDR3 has 14 amino acids. Trimming left V 2 bases short and J 2 bases short, with 10 bases between. CDR1 and CDR2 (germline): DFQATT, SNEGSKA (reference sequence). CDR3 amino acids: CSARIAGGNQPQHF. In DNA, the CDR3 is TGCAGTGCTAGAATTGCTGGGGGCAATCAGCCCCAGCATTTT.

This clonotype was picked up many times. The chain carries TRBV19 and TRBJ1-1, with 7 bases aligning to TRBD1. Germline V gives CDR1 LNHDA, CDR2 SQIVND (reference sequence). The CDR3 runs to 15 residues. V trimming: 5 bases; J trimming: 1 base; junction bases outside the gene matches: 7. The CDR3 coding sequence is TGTGCCAGTAGTTCAGACAGGGCGGCGAACACTGAAGCTTTCTTT. Its protein is CASSSDRAANTEAFF. Together with reference TRBV19 and TRBJ1-1, the CDR3 gives the full variable domain: DGGITQSPKYLFRKEGQNVTLSCEQNLNHDAMYWYRQDPGQGLRLIYYSQIVNDFQKGDIAEGYSVSREKKESFPLTVTSAQKNPTAFYLCASSSDRAANTEAFFGQGTRLTVV.

This clonotype was seen more than once but under ten times. V is TRBV3-1 and J is TRBJ1-1; D is ambiguous. CDR1 is LGHDT, CDR2 YNNKEL, per germline (reference sequence). The CDR3 contains 14 residues. V shed 9 bases and J shed 0 bases, with 14 bases lying between them. Here the CDR3 DNA reads TGTGCCAGTCACTCAAGTTTCATGAACACTGAAGCTTTCTTT. Its protein product is CASHSSFMNTEAFF.

This clonotype was recorded many times. The chain employs TRBV12-3 or TRBV12-4 and TRBJ2-7; no clear D gene. V lost 8 bases and J lost 1, with 12 bases in between. This CDR3 is built from 13 residues. The CDR3 sequence: CASRPSSSYEQYF. CDR3 coding DNA: TGTGCCAGCCGACCTAGTAGTTCCTACGAGCAGTACTTC.

This clonotype was counted at least ten times. The chain links TRBV5-1 to TRBJ2-2; TRBD2 matches at 11 bases. This CDR3 spans 15 amino acids. The J segment lost 4 bases and the V segment lost 4 bases, leaving 3 bases of the junction unmatched. Per germline, CDR1 SGHRS and CDR2 YFSETQ. CDR3 in DNA: TGCGCCAGCAGCGCCACTAGCGGGGGCACCGGGGAGCTGTTTTTT. Translation: CASSATSGGTGELFF.

The table lists this clonotype with many counts. CDR3 protein: CASRPSTGGTGELFF. In nucleotides, the CDR3 is TGCGCCAGCAGACCTTCGACCGGCGGAACCGGGGAGCTGTTTTTT. The V call is TRBV5-1, the J call TRBJ2-2, with no clear D. The CDR3 extends over 15 amino acids. The V end was cut by 5 bases, the J end by 5 bases, with 16 bases between. The germline V gene has CDR1 SGHRS and CDR2 YFSETQ.

This clonotype was counted at least ten times. This rearrangement joins TRBV5-1 to TRBJ1-1; the D gene is possibly TRBD1 (6 bases). V shed 0 bases and J shed 8 bases, with 20 bases lying between them. The length of the CDR3 is 16 residues. CDR1 is SGHRS, CDR2 YFSETQ, per germline. The CDR3 here is CASSLDLSSGAQEAFF. CDR3 in DNA: TGCGCCAGCAGCTTGGACCTATCTTCGGGGGCACAGGAAGCTTTCTTT.

This clonotype was observed at least ten times. The chain combines TRBV4-2 with TRBJ2-1, with D possibly being TRBD2 (5 bases). Per the germline V gene, CDR1 is LGHNA and CDR2 is YNFKEQ. The V end was cut by 0 bases, the J end by 10 bases, with 31 bases between. This CDR3 region has 20 residues. The CDR3: CASSQEVNREFLESRSEQFF. CDR3 nucleotide sequence: TGTGCCAGCAGCCAAGAGGTAAACCGGGAATTCCTTGAAAGCCGTTCGGAGCAGTTCTTC.

CDR3 sequence reads: CASSTGRGNEQFF. CDR3 bases: TGCGCCAGCAGCACAGGGAGAGGCAATGAGCAGTTCTTC. The chain recombines TRBV5-1 with TRBJ2-1; weak D call: TRBD1 (6 bases). The germline V gene encodes CDR1 SGHRS and CDR2 YFSETQ. With 4 bases removed from V and 6 bases from J, the gap between germline ends came to 11 bases. This CDR3 region has 13 residues.

This clonotype was seen many times. The chain uses TRBV2 and TRBJ1-4; D not certain. The germline V and J ends were trimmed by 3 bases and 4 bases, with 15 bases remaining between them. Germline-derived CDR1 and CDR2 are SNHLY and FYNNEI. The CDR3 has 16 residues. CDR3 in amino acids: CASSEGGGRINEKLFF. DNA for the CDR3: TGTGCCAGCAGTGAGGGTGGCGGCAGAATTAATGAAAAACTGTTTTTT.

This clonotype occurred many times. The CDR3 bases are TGTGCCAGCAGCGTGAGACAGGGAAGGGGTTTCGCCGGGGAGCTGTTTTTT. Amino acid sequence: CASSVRQGRGFAGELFF. The V and J genes are TRBV9 and TRBJ2-2, with 7 bases matching TRBD1. This CDR3 is 17 amino acids long. J lost 6 bases, V lost 2 bases, and 13 bases had no gene match. Germline V CDR1 and CDR2: SGDLS, YYNGEE.

This clonotype was counted ten times or more. The chain is built from TRBV7-8 and TRBJ1-6, with TRBD1 matching over 7 bases. V gave up 2 bases and J gave up 7 bases; unmatched junction bases: 8. The CDR3 totals 16 residues. Per the germline V gene, CDR1 is SGHVS and CDR2 is FQNEAQ. This CDR3 is CASSLQRTGWNSPLHF. The CDR3 DNA is TGTGCCAGCAGCTTACAGAGGACAGGATGGAATTCACCCCTCCACTTT.

CDR3 coding DNA: TGTGCCAGCTCTAAGGGCTTGAACACTGAAGCTTTCTTT. Protein sequence: CASSKGLNTEAFF. The V call is TRBV18, the J call TRBJ1-1; D is uncertain. The V gene lost 6 bases and the J gene lost 0 bases, with 8 bases spanning the gap. This CDR3 is built from 13 residues. CDR1 and CDR2 from the germline V gene are KGHSH and LQKENI.

In its sample, this clonotype was seen many times. At one of its ends the junction is not consistent with the germline gene, which may arise from a read error. The rearrangement uses TRBV24-1 and TRBJ2-4; possibly TRBD1 for D (5 bases). CDR1 is KGHDR and CDR2 is SFDVKD in the germline V gene. This CDR3 is built from 14 residues. CDR3 DNA sequence: TGTGCCACTAGTGATTCGACCAGGGCAGACATTCAGTACTTC. Protein product: CATSDSTRADIQYF.

This clonotype was recorded at least ten times. V usage is TRBV7-2 and J usage is TRBJ2-3; 12 nucleotides align to TRBD2. With V trimmed by 0 bases and J by 1 base, 5 bases remained unmatched. Germline CDR1 is SGHTA and CDR2 is FQGNSA. This CDR3 contains 18 residues. The CDR3: CASSLAPLAGGRTDTQYF. CDR3 nucleotide sequence: TGTGCCAGCAGCTTAGCCCCGCTAGCGGGGGGGCGCACAGATACGCAGTATTTT. The entire variable domain, with the rest obtained from reference TRBV7-2 and TRBJ2-3, is as follows: GAGVSQSPSNKVTEKGKDVELRCDPISGHTALYWYRQSLGQGLEFLIYFQGNSAPDKSGLPSDRFSAERTGGSVSTLTIQRTQQEDSAVYLCASSLAPLAGGRTDTQYFGPGTRLTVL.

This clonotype was seen only once. A junction boundary mismatches the germline segment, possibly from a read error. V is TRBV20-1 and J is TRBJ1-2, with D hard to call. CDR1 DFQATT and CDR2 SNEGSKA come from the germline V gene (reference sequence). The CDR3 is made up of 13 amino acids. In DNA, the CDR3 is TGCAGTGTTAGAGATTCCTGGGAGGGTTGCTACACCTTC. Translation: CSVRDSWEGCYTF.

This clonotype was seen ten or more times. V is TRBV5-5 and J is TRBJ1-5, with D perhaps matching TRBD1 (6 bases). The germline gives CDR1 SGHKS, CDR2 YYEKEE (reference sequence). The CDR3 loop spans 19 amino acids. The V end was cut by 4 bases, the J end by 1 base, with 24 bases between. In DNA form, the CDR3 reads TGTGCCAGCAGCGGCGCGGTACAGGGTTCGGAGCGAAGCAATCAGCCCCAGCATTTT. Its protein product is CASSGAVQGSERSNQPQHF.

Ten or more counts support this clonotype. The chain is built from TRBV6-1 and TRBJ1-5, with D unclear. Deletions cut 2 bases from V and 7 bases from J, with 6 bases between. The CDR3 totals 12 residues. Germline V gene lookup returns CDR1 MNHNS and CDR2 SASEGT. Here the CDR3 DNA reads TGTGCCAGCAGTGAATTAGGGCAGCCCCAGCATTTT. It encodes CASSELGQPQHF.

This clonotype was recorded only once. CDR3 sequence (DNA): TGTGCCAGCAGTTCCTGGACAGGGTTCCAGGGCTACACCTTC. Its protein product is CASSSWTGFQGYTF. The rearrangement links TRBV6-5 to TRBJ1-2, with TRBD1 matching 8 bases. CDR1 is MNHEY, CDR2 SVGAGI, per germline. With 4 bases clipped from V and 8 bases from J, the junction kept 9 bases outside the gene matches. The CDR3 is 14 amino acids.

The sample holds many counts of this clonotype. This rearrangement joins TRBV6-5 to TRBJ1-2, with D unresolved. Per germline, CDR1 MNHEY and CDR2 SVGAGI. V was cut by 2 bases and J by 5 bases, with 9 bases left in between. The CDR3 runs 13 residues. This chain's CDR3 is CASSYTNKYGYTF. DNA of the CDR3: TGTGCCAGCAGTTACACGAATAAATATGGCTACACCTTC.

This clonotype was seen at least ten times. The V gene is TRBV2, the J gene TRBJ2-7; 9 bases map to TRBD1. CDR1 is SNHLY and CDR2 is FYNNEI in the germline V gene. The V gene end was trimmed by 6 bases and the J gene end by 6 bases; junction bases not matched to a gene: 3. This CDR3 region has 12 residues. The CDR3 sequence: CASRTDRGEQYF. CDR3 DNA sequence: TGTGCCAGCAGAACGGACAGGGGCGAGCAGTACTTC.

At least ten counts were recorded for this clonotype. This likely comes from a read error, as the CDR3 has no conserved phenylalanine or tryptophan at its end. The DNA is left out, because the CDR3 cannot be placed on it with certainty; the CDR3 is given as TCRdb lists it. The chain joins TRBV9 to TRBJ2-7; no DNA check was done on the table's D call, TRBD2. The germline gives CDR1 SGDLS, CDR2 YYNGEE. Termini included, the CDR3 measures 10 amino acids. This CDR3 reads CASSPRGAWD.

This clonotype appeared many times. This chain joins TRBV7-9 and TRBJ2-6, with unresolved D. V lost 4 bases to trimming and J lost 5 bases, with 15 bases between them. This CDR3 has 16 amino acids. The germline gives CDR1 SEHNR, CDR2 FQNEAQ (reference sequence). Here the CDR3 reads CASSSGRAPRANVLTF. The CDR3 coding sequence is TGTGCCAGCAGCTCAGGACGGGCCCCAAGGGCCAACGTCCTGACTTTC. The full variable domain, completed using reference TRBV7-9 and TRBJ2-6, is DTGVSQNPRHKITKRGQNVTFRCDPISEHNRLYWYRQTLGQGPEFLTYFQNEAQLEKSRLLSDRFSAERPKGSFSTLEIQRTEQGDSAMYLCASSSGRAPRANVLTFGAGSRLTVL.

This clonotype was observed at least ten times. The V gene is TRBV6-1, the J gene TRBJ1-5, with D possibly TRBD1 on 6 matching bases. This CDR3 has 13 residues. Germline CDR1 MNHNS, CDR2 SASEGT. Trimming shortened V by 6 bases and J by 7 bases, and 13 bases separated the two germline ends. CDR3 protein: CASSQGGKQPQHF. The CDR3 coding sequence is TGTGCCAGCAGCCAAGGGGGGAAACAGCCCCAGCATTTT.